This T cell receptor (beta chain) came from a study of technical replicates of blood from several donors. Sequencing was performed with immunoSEQ multiplex PCR; in TCRdb, only in-frame clones are kept and a portion is missing. This table has some 82,000 clones, about 94% appearing once. Germline assignment: CDR1 SQVTM and CDR2 ANQGSEA. V dropped 4 bases and J dropped 13 bases, with 11 bases sitting between them. The CDR3 sequence is 10 residues long. The specimen was T cells isolated from PBMCs. This clonotype originated in a human donor in good health. The chain carries TRBV29-1 and TRBJ2-1; TRBD2 might be the D (5 bases). CDR3 sequence (DNA): TGCAGCGTTGGGGGAGAATCCCAGTTCTTC. The encoded protein is CSVGGESQFF.